These 11 T cell receptor beta chains came from one sample sequenced in a study of shared clonotypes between healthy human individuals. Produced via immunoSEQ multiplex PCR; TCRdb's table is partial and in-frame only. The sample includes under 1,100,000 clones, around 78% seen only once; the top ten take roughly 0.61%. The sequenced material came from memory CD4+ T cells from PBMCs. Subset indicated: CD45RA-negative fraction. The receptor set was obtained from a man in his late teens or twenties in good health. Some clones in this sample may be carry-over from other donors' samples.

The V and J genes are TRBV27 and TRBJ2-7; 9 positions agree with TRBD2. J was trimmed by 2 bases and V by 3 bases; bases with no gene match: 17. This CDR3 region has 19 residues. Germline V gene sequence: CDR1 MNHEY, CDR2 SMNVEV (reference sequence). The CDR3 nucleotides read TGTGCCAGCAGTTTTAGCGGGAGTGGGATTGGCGGGCAACCCTACGAGCAGTACTTC. It specifies CASSFSGSGIGGQPYEQYF.

This clone showed up just once. The V call is TRBV7-3, the J call TRBJ2-1; a possible D gene is TRBD2 (5 bases). The CDR3 spans 16 residues. Trimming took off 5 bases at V and 2 bases at J, with 16 bases between the two ends. Per germline, CDR1 SGHTA and CDR2 FQGTGA. The DNA of the CDR3 is TGTGCCAGCAGCCCCCGTTCAGCGGCTACCTACAATGAGCAGTTCTTC. It specifies CASSPRSAATYNEQFF.

This clone was counted between two and nine times. The CDR3 DNA reads TGTGCCAGCAGTCCAACCTATAATTCACCCCTCCACTTT. Protein sequence: CASSPTYNSPLHF. The gene calls are TRBV6-6 and TRBJ1-6; D is unresolved. Trimming took 5 bases from V and 2 from J, leaving 4 bases between them. Germline loops: CDR1 MNHNY, CDR2 SVGAGI (reference sequence). The CDR3 is 13 amino acids.

This clone was seen a handful of times. The genes are TRBV29-1 and TRBJ1-1, with a possible D match to TRBD1 (5 bases). Germline V CDR1 and CDR2: SQVTM, ANQGSEA. The CDR3 sequence is 13 residues long. With 5 bases removed from V and 7 bases from J, the gap between germline ends came to 17 bases. The CDR3 spells CSVQGEWIGEAFF. CDR3 in DNA: TGCAGCGTTCAAGGGGAGTGGATCGGTGAAGCTTTCTTT.

This CDR3 is CASSPIPTVDSYEQYF. The CDR3 coding sequence is TGTGCCAGCTCACCAATTCCCACAGTGGATTCCTACGAGCAGTACTTC. This chain links TRBV18 with TRBJ2-7; no clear D. The CDR3 extends over 16 amino acids. CDR1 KGHSH and CDR2 LQKENI come from the germline V gene. The ends were cut back, 2 bases at V and 1 base at J, with 15 bases in the middle.

The chain employs TRBV28 and TRBJ2-7; D possibly corresponds to TRBD1 (6 bases). The CDR3 runs 14 residues. CDR1 and CDR2 (germline): MDHEN, SYDVKM. Trimming cost V 1 base and J 2 bases, with 9 bases left between them. Here the CDR3 reads CASSLYRATYEQYF. The CDR3 DNA is TGTGCCAGCAGTTTATACAGGGCGACCTACGAGCAGTACTTC.

The V and J genes are TRBV18 and TRBJ2-1; D unclear. Trimming stripped 2 bases from V and 8 bases from J, with 13 bases between. The germline CDR1 and CDR2 sequences are KGHSH and LQKENI. The CDR3 runs to 14 residues. The DNA for the CDR3 is TGTGCCAGCTCACCAGGTTTGAGGACCGATGAGCAGTTCTTC. The encoded protein is CASSPGLRTDEQFF. The full variable domain, with the rest looked up from reference TRBV18 and TRBJ2-1, is NAGVMQNPRHLVRRRGQEARLRCSPMKGHSHVYWYRQLPEEGLKFMVYLQKENIIDESGMPKERFSAEFPKEGPSILRIQQVVRGDSAAYFCASSPGLRTDEQFFGPGTRLTVL.

The genes are TRBV29-1 and TRBJ1-1, with TRBD1 matching 11 bases. V lost 7 bases, J lost 4 bases, and 5 bases stayed unmatched. Germline assignment: CDR1 SQVTM and CDR2 ANQGSEA. The CDR3 covers 13 residues. CDR3 residues: CSAGQGAGTEAFF. CDR3 nucleotide sequence: TGCAGCGCTGGACAGGGGGCGGGCACTGAAGCTTTCTTT.

This clone was observed a single time. This chain connects TRBV4-3 to TRBJ2-5; no reliable D call. Per the germline V gene, CDR1 is LGHNA and CDR2 is YSLEER. The CDR3 extends over 13 amino acids. V lost 4 bases and J lost 1, with 7 bases in between. For the CDR3, the DNA is TGCGCCAGCAGCCCCGGGCTCCAAGAGACCCAGTACTTC. Translation gives CASSPGLQETQYF.

Points on this clone: A single base is all that separates this from a far larger clone, so a read error is likely. The genes are TRBV29-1 and TRBJ1-3, with TRBD1 matching 7 bases. TRBJ2-2 matches the DNA end more closely, so the J call is doubtful. CDR1 and CDR2 (germline): SQVTM, ANQGSEA. The CDR3 is 14 residues long. CDR3 residues: CGASRQGPYRELFF. In DNA form, the CDR3 reads TGCGGCGCCTCGAGACAGGGCCCCTACCGGGAGCTGTTTTTT.

The chain joins TRBV5-1 to TRBJ2-7; D is ambiguous. The CDR3 runs 15 residues. Germline V gene sequence: CDR1 SGHRS, CDR2 YFSETQ. The ends were cut back, 0 bases at V and 0 bases at J, with 10 bases in the middle. As DNA, the CDR3 is TGCGCCAGCAGCTTGGAGGTGGGAAGCTCCTACGAGCAGTACTTC. This translates into CASSLEVGSSYEQYF.